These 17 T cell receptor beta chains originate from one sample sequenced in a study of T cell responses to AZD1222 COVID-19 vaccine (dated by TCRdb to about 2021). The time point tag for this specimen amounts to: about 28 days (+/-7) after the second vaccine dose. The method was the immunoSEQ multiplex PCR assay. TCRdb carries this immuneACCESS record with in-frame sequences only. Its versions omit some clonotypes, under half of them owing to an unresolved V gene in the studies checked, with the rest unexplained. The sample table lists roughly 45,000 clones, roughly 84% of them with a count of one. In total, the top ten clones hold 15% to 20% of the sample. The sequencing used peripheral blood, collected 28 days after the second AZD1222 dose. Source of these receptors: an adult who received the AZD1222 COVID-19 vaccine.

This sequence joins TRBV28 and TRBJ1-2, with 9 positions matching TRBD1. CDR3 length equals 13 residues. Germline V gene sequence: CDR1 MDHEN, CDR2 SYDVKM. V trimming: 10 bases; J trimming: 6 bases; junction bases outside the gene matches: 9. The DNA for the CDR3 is TGTGCCACCCCGGGACAGGGCCTGGATGGCTACACCTTC. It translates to CATPGQGLDGYTF.

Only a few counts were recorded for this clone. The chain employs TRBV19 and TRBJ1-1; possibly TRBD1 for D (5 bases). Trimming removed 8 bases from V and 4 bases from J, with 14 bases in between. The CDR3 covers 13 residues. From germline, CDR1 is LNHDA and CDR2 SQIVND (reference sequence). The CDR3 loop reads CASQRQGPTEAFF. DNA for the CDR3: TGTGCCAGTCAACGCCAGGGTCCCACTGAAGCTTTCTTT.

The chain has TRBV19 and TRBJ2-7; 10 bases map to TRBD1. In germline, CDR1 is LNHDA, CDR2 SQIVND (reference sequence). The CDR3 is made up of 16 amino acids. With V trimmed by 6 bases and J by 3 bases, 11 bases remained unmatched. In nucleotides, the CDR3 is TGTGCCAGTAGCCCGGTCCTGGGACAGGGGCACTACGAGCAGTACTTC. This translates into CASSPVLGQGHYEQYF.

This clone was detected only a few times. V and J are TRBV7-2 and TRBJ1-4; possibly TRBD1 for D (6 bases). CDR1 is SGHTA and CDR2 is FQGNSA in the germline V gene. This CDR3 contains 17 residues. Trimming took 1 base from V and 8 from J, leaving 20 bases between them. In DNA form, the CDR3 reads TGTGCCAGCAGCTTAGAGGGGGGCGCGGGGGCGAACGAAAAACTGTTTTTT. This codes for CASSLEGGAGANEKLFF. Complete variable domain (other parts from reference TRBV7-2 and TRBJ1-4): GAGVSQSPSNKVTEKGKDVELRCDPISGHTALYWYRQSLGQGLEFLIYFQGNSAPDKSGLPSDRFSAERTGGSVSTLTIQRTQQEDSAVYLCASSLEGGAGANEKLFFGSGTQLSVL.

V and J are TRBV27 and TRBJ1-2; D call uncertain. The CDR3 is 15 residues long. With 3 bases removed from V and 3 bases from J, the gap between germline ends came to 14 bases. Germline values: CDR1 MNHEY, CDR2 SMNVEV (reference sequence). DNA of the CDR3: TGTGCCAGCAGTTTTGGCCAGCCTGAGTACTATGGCTACACCTTC. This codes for CASSFGQPEYYGYTF.

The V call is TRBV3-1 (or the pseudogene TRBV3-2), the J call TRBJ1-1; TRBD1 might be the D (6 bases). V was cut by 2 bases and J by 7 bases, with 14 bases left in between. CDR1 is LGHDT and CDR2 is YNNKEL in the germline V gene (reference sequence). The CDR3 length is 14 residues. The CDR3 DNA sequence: TGTGCCAGCAGCCAATCTACAGGGCGGGTTGAAGCTTTCTTT. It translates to CASSQSTGRVEAFF.

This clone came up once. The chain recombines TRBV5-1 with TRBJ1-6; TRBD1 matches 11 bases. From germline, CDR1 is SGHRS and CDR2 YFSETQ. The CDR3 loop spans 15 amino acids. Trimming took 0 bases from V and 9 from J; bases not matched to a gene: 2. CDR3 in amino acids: CASSLGGTGGSPLHF. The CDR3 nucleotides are TGCGCCAGCAGCTTGGGAGGGACAGGGGGTTCACCCCTCCACTTT.

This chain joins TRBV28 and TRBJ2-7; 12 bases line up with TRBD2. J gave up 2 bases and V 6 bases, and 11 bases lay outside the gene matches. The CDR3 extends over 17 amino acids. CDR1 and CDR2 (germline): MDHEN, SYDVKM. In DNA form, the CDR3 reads TGTGCCAGCAGGGTCCCGGGACTAGCGGGCAATGCCTACGAGCAGTACTTC. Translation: CASRVPGLAGNAYEQYF.

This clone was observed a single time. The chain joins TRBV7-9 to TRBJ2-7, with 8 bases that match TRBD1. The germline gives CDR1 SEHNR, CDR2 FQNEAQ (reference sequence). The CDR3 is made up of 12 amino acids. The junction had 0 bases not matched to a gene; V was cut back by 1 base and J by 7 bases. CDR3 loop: CASSLGDREQYF. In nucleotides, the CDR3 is TGTGCCAGCAGCTTAGGGGACAGGGAGCAGTACTTC.

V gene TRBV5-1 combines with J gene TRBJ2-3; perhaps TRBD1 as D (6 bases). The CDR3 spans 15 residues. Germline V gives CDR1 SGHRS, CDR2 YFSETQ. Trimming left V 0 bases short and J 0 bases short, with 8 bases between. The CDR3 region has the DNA TGCGCCAGCAGCTTGGAGGGACACAGCACAGATACGCAGTATTTT. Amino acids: CASSLEGHSTDTQYF.

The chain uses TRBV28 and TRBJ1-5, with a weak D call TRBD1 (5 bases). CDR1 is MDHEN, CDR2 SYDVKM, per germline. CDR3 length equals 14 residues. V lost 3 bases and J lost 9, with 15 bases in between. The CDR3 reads CASSLRGGPRPQHF. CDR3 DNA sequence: TGTGCCAGCAGTTTGAGGGGAGGACCTAGGCCCCAGCATTTT.

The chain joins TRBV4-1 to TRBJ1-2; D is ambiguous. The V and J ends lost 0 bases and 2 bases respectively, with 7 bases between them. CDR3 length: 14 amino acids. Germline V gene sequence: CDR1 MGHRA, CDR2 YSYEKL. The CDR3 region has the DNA TGCGCCAGCAGCCAAGATAAGTTGAACTATGGCTACACCTTC. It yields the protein CASSQDKLNYGYTF.

CDR3 bases: TGTGCCAGCAGCTCAGACAGGGCGAGTAATCAGCCCCAGCATTTT. Amino acids: CASSSDRASNQPQHF. The chain has TRBV5-8 and TRBJ1-5; 7 bases align to TRBD1. The CDR3 has 15 residues. Germline-derived CDR1 and CDR2 are SGHTS and YDEGEE. V lost 3 bases to trimming and J lost 4 bases; unmatched junction nucleotides: 7.

The CDR3 is CASSYSGRGPDTQYF. DNA of the CDR3: TGTGCCAGCAGTTACTCGGGGCGGGGCCCCGATACGCAGTATTTT. The rearrangement links TRBV6-5 to TRBJ2-3, with a weak D call TRBD2 (6 bases). V was cut by 0 bases and J by 6 bases, with 13 bases left in between. CDR1 is MNHEY and CDR2 is SVGAGI in the germline V gene. The CDR3 totals 15 residues.

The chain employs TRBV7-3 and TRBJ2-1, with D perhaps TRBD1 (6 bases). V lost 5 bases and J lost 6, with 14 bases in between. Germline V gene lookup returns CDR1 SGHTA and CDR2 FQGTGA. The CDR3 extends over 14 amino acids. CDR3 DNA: TGTGCCAGCAGCCCGACACCAGGGGCCAATGAGCAGTTCTTC. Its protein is CASSPTPGANEQFF.

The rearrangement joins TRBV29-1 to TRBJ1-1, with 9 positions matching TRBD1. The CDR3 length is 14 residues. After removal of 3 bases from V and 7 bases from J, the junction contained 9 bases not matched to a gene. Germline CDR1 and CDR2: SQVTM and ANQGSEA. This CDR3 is CSVDMGQGGIEAFF. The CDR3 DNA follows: TGCAGCGTTGATATGGGACAGGGTGGGATTGAAGCTTTCTTT.

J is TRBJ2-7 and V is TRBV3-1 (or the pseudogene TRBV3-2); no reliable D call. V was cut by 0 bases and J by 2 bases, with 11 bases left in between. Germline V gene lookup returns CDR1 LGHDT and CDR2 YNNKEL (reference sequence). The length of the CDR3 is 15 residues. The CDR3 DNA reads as TGTGCCAGCAGCCAAGAACTACAGATGACCTACGAGCAGTACTTC. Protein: CASSQELQMTYEQYF.